The rows below give T cell receptor beta chains drawn from one sample of a study of pediatric ulcerative colitis. Data came from immunoSEQ multiplex PCR; TCRdb stores just in-frame clones and leaves some out. Of tens of thousands of clones in the sample, around 73% are singletons; the top ten hold 0.74%. Sequences were obtained from gut tissue. All receptors come from a boy between 5 and 17 years old with moderate ulcerative colitis. CDR3s include the opening cysteine and the closing phenylalanine or tryptophan. A D gene is named only where the DNA matches it firmly. Rows give clone size only sometimes, using once, few, many, or a class for an expanded clone.

CDR3 DNA: TGTGCCAGCAGTGAAATCAGGGTCTACGAGCAGTACTTC
CDR3 protein: CASSEIRVYEQYF
J gene: TRBJ2-7
D gene: .
V gene: TRBV2
clone size: .

CDR3 DNA: TGCGCCAGCAGCCAAGAAAGAGCCGGGGGTTTAGGGATCCGGGGAGAGCTGTTTTTT
CDR3 protein: CASSQERAGGLGIRGELFF
J gene: TRBJ2-2
D gene: .
V gene: TRBV4-1
clone size: once

CDR3 DNA: TGTGCCAGCAGCTTACTCCGGCGTTCGCAGTATTTT
CDR3 protein: CASSLLRRSQYF
J gene: TRBJ2-3
D gene: .
V gene: TRBV5-8
clone size: .

CDR3 DNA: TGTGCCAGCAGTTACGCCCAGGACTCCTACGAGCAGTACTTC
CDR3 protein: CASSYAQDSYEQYF
J gene: TRBJ2-7
D gene: .
V gene: TRBV6-5
clone size: .

CDR3 DNA: TGTGCCAGTAGTATAGATCCCCGCAGGGGAGGTAATCAGCCCCAGCATTTT
CDR3 protein: CASSIDPRRGGNQPQHF
J gene: TRBJ1-5
D gene: .
V gene: TRBV19
clone size: .

CDR3 DNA: TGCGCCAGCAGCCTCGGGACAGACAGTAGAGAGACCCAGTACTTC
CDR3 protein: CASSLGTDSRETQYF
J gene: TRBJ2-5
D gene: TRBD1
V gene: TRBV5-1
clone size: .

CDR3 DNA: TGTGCCAGCAGCCCGCAGAAGGGACAGGGTTTGGACTATGGCTACACCTTC
CDR3 protein: CASSPQKGQGLDYGYTF
J gene: TRBJ1-2
D gene: TRBD1
V gene: TRBV7-9
clone size: .

CDR3 DNA: TGTGCCACCAGCGGAGCTCTCCAGGGCTATGGCTACACCTTC
CDR3 protein: CATSGALQGYGYTF
J gene: TRBJ1-2
D gene: .
V gene: TRBV15
clone size: .

CDR3 DNA: TGTGCCTGGAGTGCCGACAGTAACACTGAAGCTTTCTTT
CDR3 protein: CAWSADSNTEAFF
J gene: TRBJ1-1
D gene: .
V gene: TRBV30
clone size: .

CDR3 DNA: TGCGCCAGCCGGGGGCAAATCACAGATACGCAGTATTTT
CDR3 protein: CASRGQITDTQYF
J gene: TRBJ2-3
D gene: .
V gene: TRBV5-1
clone size: .

CDR3 DNA: TGTGCCAGCAGCGGACTGATAGGGCTAACTAACTATGGCTACACCTTC
CDR3 protein: CASSGLIGLTNYGYTF
J gene: TRBJ1-2
D gene: .
V gene: TRBV9
clone size: few

CDR3 DNA: TGTGCCAGCAGTGGTTTAGATACGCAGTATTTT
CDR3 protein: CASSGLDTQYF
J gene: TRBJ2-3
D gene: .
V gene: TRBV11-3
clone size: .

CDR3 DNA: TGTGCCAGCAGTGTCCAACCCCTGCAGGCGGACGGCTACACCTTC
CDR3 protein: CASSVQPLQADGYTF
J gene: TRBJ1-2
D gene: .
V gene: TRBV6-1
clone size: .

CDR3 DNA: TGTGCCAGCAGTTACTCGTCCGGTTCCGATGAGCAGTTCTTC
CDR3 protein: CASSYSSGSDEQFF
J gene: TRBJ2-1
D gene: .
V gene: TRBV6-6
clone size: .

CDR3 DNA: TGTGCCAGCAGGCGCGGGGTGGGGTATGGCTACACCTTC
CDR3 protein: CASRRGVGYGYTF
J gene: TRBJ1-2
D gene: .
V gene: TRBV2
clone size: few

CDR3 DNA: TGTGCCAGCAGCTCCGGGACCAACTTCGGTGATACGCAGTATTTT
CDR3 protein: CASSSGTNFGDTQYF
J gene: TRBJ2-3
D gene: .
V gene: TRBV5-8
clone size: medium-sized

CDR3 DNA: TGTGCCAGCAGTGACTCCCGACTAAGCGGGAGTGGGGAGCTGTTTTTT
CDR3 protein: CASSDSRLSGSGELFF
J gene: TRBJ2-2
D gene: TRBD2
V gene: TRBV6-4
clone size: .

CDR3 DNA: TGTGCCAGCCGGCGGCGGGAGGCCTACAATGAGCAGTTCTTC
CDR3 protein: CASRRREAYNEQFF
J gene: TRBJ2-1
D gene: TRBD2
V gene: TRBV6-5
clone size: .

CDR3 DNA: TGCGCCAGCAGCTACGGACAGGGGATGGGTAGCACTGAAGCTTTCTTT
CDR3 protein: CASSYGQGMGSTEAFF
J gene: TRBJ1-1
D gene: TRBD1
V gene: TRBV5-1
clone size: .

CDR3 DNA: TGTGCCAGCTTCACTAGCGGGGGTCATGAGCAGTTCTTC
CDR3 protein: CASFTSGGHEQFF
J gene: TRBJ2-1
D gene: TRBD2
V gene: TRBV18
clone size: .

CDR3 DNA: TGTGCCAGCAGCATCACCGGGACAAACTATAATTCACCCCTCCACTTT
CDR3 protein: CASSITGTNYNSPLHF
J gene: TRBJ1-6
D gene: .
V gene: TRBV5-6
clone size: .

CDR3 DNA: TGTGCCAGCGGTACTAGCGGGAGTTCCTACGAGCAGTACTTC
CDR3 protein: CASGTSGSSYEQYF
J gene: TRBJ2-7
D gene: TRBD2
V gene: TRBV11-2
clone size: once

CDR3 DNA: TGTGCCAGCAGTTTCCAAGGAGCCGGAGAACTCTACGAGCAGTACTTC
CDR3 protein: CASSFQGAGELYEQYF
J gene: TRBJ2-7
D gene: .
V gene: TRBV28
clone size: .

CDR3 DNA: TGTGCCAGCAGCTTGGATTCTTACAGGGCGGCGTTTTTCCCCGGGGAGCTGTTTTTT
CDR3 protein: CASSLDSYRAAFFPGELFF
J gene: TRBJ2-2
D gene: .
V gene: TRBV5-4
clone size: .

CDR3 DNA: TGTGCCAGCAGTGGTCGCGGCAGGGTCGGCTCTGGGGCCAACGTCCTGACTTTC
CDR3 protein: CASSGRGRVGSGANVLTF
J gene: TRBJ2-6
D gene: .
V gene: TRBV2
clone size: .

CDR3 DNA: TGTGCCAGCAGCTTAGACAACTATGGCTACACCTTC
CDR3 protein: CASSLDNYGYTF
J gene: TRBJ1-2
D gene: .
V gene: TRBV14
clone size: .

CDR3 DNA: TGTGCCTGGAGGGGGCCTAGCGGGAGCACAGATACGCAGTATTTT
CDR3 protein: CAWRGPSGSTDTQYF
J gene: TRBJ2-3
D gene: TRBD2
V gene: TRBV30
clone size: .

CDR3 DNA: TGTGCCAGCAGCCCCGGGAACAGGGGAGTCTATGGCTACACCTTC
CDR3 protein: CASSPGNRGVYGYTF
J gene: TRBJ1-2
D gene: TRBD1
V gene: TRBV7-2
clone size: .

CDR3 DNA: TGTGCCAGCAGCTTCGCGGGGGGGCGGTTGGACACTGAAGCTTTCTTT
CDR3 protein: CASSFAGGRLDTEAFF
J gene: TRBJ1-1
D gene: .
V gene: TRBV7-8
clone size: .

CDR3 DNA: TGTGCCAGCTCCCCACGCGCGGGGGCGGACGAGCAGTACTTC
CDR3 protein: CASSPRAGADEQYF
J gene: TRBJ2-7
D gene: .
V gene: TRBV18
clone size: .

CDR3 DNA: TGTGCCAGTAGTAGACAGACAGTAAACACCGGGGAGCTGTTTTTT
CDR3 protein: CASSRQTVNTGELFF
J gene: TRBJ2-2
D gene: .
V gene: TRBV19
clone size: .

CDR3 DNA: TGTGCCAGCAGCTCCAGCGGGGGGGCTCGTAATGAGCAGTTCTTC
CDR3 protein: CASSSSGGARNEQFF
J gene: TRBJ2-1
D gene: TRBD2
V gene: TRBV7-2
clone size: .

CDR3 DNA: TGTGCCAGCTCACCAACCGGGGACCCCTACGAGCAGTACTTC
CDR3 protein: CASSPTGDPYEQYF
J gene: TRBJ2-7
D gene: .
V gene: TRBV18
clone size: .

CDR3 DNA: TGTGCCAGCAGCCTAGGTAGGGGATCGAGCTCCTACAATGAGCAGTTCTTC
CDR3 protein: CASSLGRGSSSYNEQFF
J gene: TRBJ2-1
D gene: .
V gene: TRBV11-2
clone size: .

CDR3 DNA: TGTGCCAGCAACGTCCAAGGGTTGGAGACCCAGTACTTC
CDR3 protein: CASNVQGLETQYF
J gene: TRBJ2-5
D gene: .
V gene: TRBV7-6
clone size: .

CDR3 DNA: TGTGCCAGCAGTGCGCCGGGACAAAGGTTGAATCAGCCCCAGCATTTT
CDR3 protein: CASSAPGQRLNQPQHF
J gene: TRBJ1-5
D gene: .
V gene: TRBV6-1
clone size: once

CDR3 DNA: TGCGCCAGCAGCTTGGGAAACAGGGGGCGAAACTCTGGGGCCAACGTCCTGACTTTC
CDR3 protein: CASSLGNRGRNSGANVLTF
J gene: TRBJ2-6
D gene: TRBD1
V gene: TRBV5-1
clone size: .

CDR3 DNA: TGCAGCGCCGAGGACAGGGATGGCTACGAGCAGTACTTC
CDR3 protein: CSAEDRDGYEQYF
J gene: TRBJ2-7
D gene: TRBD1
V gene: TRBV29-1
clone size: .

CDR3 DNA: TGCGCCAGCAGCTTTGCCATCGGCCCGAATATGAACACTGAAGCTTTCTTT
CDR3 protein: CASSFAIGPNMNTEAFF
J gene: TRBJ1-1
D gene: .
V gene: TRBV5-1
clone size: .

CDR3 DNA: TGTGCCAGCAGTTACAGGCTAGCGACAGATACGCAGTATTTT
CDR3 protein: CASSYRLATDTQYF
J gene: TRBJ2-3
D gene: .
V gene: TRBV6-6
clone size: once

CDR3 DNA: TGTGCCAGCAGGGACGACTGGGACTCCTACGAGCAGTACTTC
CDR3 protein: CASRDDWDSYEQYF
J gene: TRBJ2-7
D gene: .
V gene: TRBV6-1
clone size: .

CDR3 DNA: TGTGCCAGTAGTATTGGAGTCACAGATACGCAGTATTTT
CDR3 protein: CASSIGVTDTQYF
J gene: TRBJ2-3
D gene: .
V gene: TRBV19
clone size: .

CDR3 DNA: TGTGCCATCACCACTTCCCTAGCGGGGTCCTACAATGAGCAGTTCTTC
CDR3 protein: CAITTSLAGSYNEQFF
J gene: TRBJ2-1
D gene: TRBD2
V gene: TRBV10-3
clone size: .

CDR3 DNA: TGTGCCAGCAGCGTAGAAATCTGGTCCTACAATGAGCAGTTCTTC
CDR3 protein: CASSVEIWSYNEQFF
J gene: TRBJ2-1
D gene: .
V gene: TRBV9
clone size: once

CDR3 DNA: TGTGCCAGCAGAAACTCCCAGCGGGGGGACCGGACCCAGTACTTC
CDR3 protein: CASRNSQRGDRTQYF
J gene: TRBJ2-5
D gene: TRBD2
V gene: TRBV7-2
clone size: .

CDR3 DNA: TGTGCCAGCGGAAGCGGGGGAGGGAGAGCCGCCTACGAGCAGTACTTC
CDR3 protein: CASGSGGGRAAYEQYF
J gene: TRBJ2-7
D gene: TRBD2
V gene: TRBV27
clone size: once

CDR3 DNA: TGTGCCAGCAGCCGCTTCGTCGAAAACTCTGGGGCCAACGTCCTGACTTTC
CDR3 protein: CASSRFVENSGANVLTF
J gene: TRBJ2-6
D gene: .
V gene: TRBV5-4
clone size: .

CDR3 DNA: TGTGCCTGGGGGCTTGGGGGGCGCCCCTACAATGAGCAGTTCTTC
CDR3 protein: CAWGLGGRPYNEQFF
J gene: TRBJ2-1
D gene: .
V gene: TRBV30
clone size: .

CDR3 DNA: TGCAGCACTAGACAGGGCCAAGAGACCCAGTACTTC
CDR3 protein: CSTRQGQETQYF
J gene: TRBJ2-5
D gene: TRBD1
V gene: TRBV29-1
clone size: .

CDR3 DNA: TGTGCCAGTAGTATAGGGAACTACGGAAACTACGAGCAGTACTTC
CDR3 protein: CASSIGNYGNYEQYF
J gene: TRBJ2-7
D gene: .
V gene: TRBV19
clone size: once

CDR3 DNA: TGTGCCAGCATTACAACCCACGGGGGCGGTACAACCGGGGAGCTGTTTTTT
CDR3 protein: CASITTHGGGTTGELFF
J gene: TRBJ2-2
D gene: .
V gene: TRBV28
clone size: .

CDR3 DNA: TGTGCCAGCAGCTCGGCAGTAACCGGGACATCTCCCTACAATGAGCAGTTCTTC
CDR3 protein: CASSSAVTGTSPYNEQFF
J gene: TRBJ2-1
D gene: .
V gene: TRBV13
clone size: once

CDR3 DNA: TGTGCCAGCAGCCCAGGCAGGTTCTATGGCTACACCTTC
CDR3 protein: CASSPGRFYGYTF
J gene: TRBJ1-2
D gene: .
V gene: TRBV5-6
clone size: few

CDR3 DNA: TGTGCCAGCAGCTTTGGCTCCCGGGCGGATGGCTACACCTTC
CDR3 protein: CASSFGSRADGYTF
J gene: TRBJ1-2
D gene: .
V gene: TRBV11-2
clone size: few

CDR3 DNA: TGTGCCAGCGGGACAGGGGCGCCAGGCCTGAACACTGAAGCTTTCTTT
CDR3 protein: CASGTGAPGLNTEAFF
J gene: TRBJ1-1
D gene: TRBD1
V gene: TRBV7-3
clone size: .

CDR3 DNA: TGTGCCAGTAGGTTAGGGTGGGACACCGGGGAGCTGTTTTTT
CDR3 protein: CASRLGWDTGELFF
J gene: TRBJ2-2
D gene: .
V gene: TRBV19
clone size: .

CDR3 DNA: TGTGCCAGCAGCCAACCCCGGACAGTTTATAGCAATCAGCCCCAGCATTTT
CDR3 protein: CASSQPRTVYSNQPQHF
J gene: TRBJ1-5
D gene: .
V gene: TRBV7-2
clone size: .

CDR3 DNA: TGTGCCGCCCCCGGGACAACTAATGAAAAACTGTTTTTT
CDR3 protein: CAAPGTTNEKLFF
J gene: TRBJ1-4
D gene: .
V gene: TRBV30
clone size: few

CDR3 DNA: TGCGCCAGCAGCTTGGGGTCCTCTGGTGCGGGGGGTTCCTACGAGCAGTACTTC
CDR3 protein: CASSLGSSGAGGSYEQYF
J gene: TRBJ2-7
D gene: TRBD2
V gene: TRBV5-1
clone size: .